This T cell receptor (beta chain) was sequenced in a study of cytomegalovirus exposure and HLA in healthy donors. General study findings and limits: According to a later analysis, TCR clusters from the first cohort tended to co-occur in the roughly 120 validation repertoires.

TCRdb keeps only in-frame clones here, not all; method: immunoSEQ multiplex PCR. The sample includes 65,000 to 90,000 clones, roughly 96% seen only once; the top ten take 3% to 3.5%. Germline CDR1 LNHNV, CDR2 YYDKDF (reference sequence). V lost 0 bases and J lost 4; bases outside the gene matches: 6. The CDR3 contains 16 residues. Details on this clone: Antigen specificity is unknown.

Sequencing used PBMCs. The clonotype originates from a man aged 18 to 30 in good health and CMV-seronegative. This chain joins TRBV15 and TRBJ2-7; 10 bases are a match to TRBD1. Written as DNA, the CDR3 is TGTGCCACCAGCAGAGATGCCGGGGACAGGGGTTACGAGCAGTACTTC. Translated: CATSRDAGDRGYEQYF. Full variable domain (rest looked up from reference TRBV15 and TRBJ2-7): DAMVIQNPRYQVTQFGKPVTLSCSQTLNHNVMYWYQQKSSQAPKLLFHYYDKDFNNEADTPDNFQSRRPNTSFCFLDIRSPGLGDTAMYLCATSRDAGDRGYEQYFGPGTRLTVT.